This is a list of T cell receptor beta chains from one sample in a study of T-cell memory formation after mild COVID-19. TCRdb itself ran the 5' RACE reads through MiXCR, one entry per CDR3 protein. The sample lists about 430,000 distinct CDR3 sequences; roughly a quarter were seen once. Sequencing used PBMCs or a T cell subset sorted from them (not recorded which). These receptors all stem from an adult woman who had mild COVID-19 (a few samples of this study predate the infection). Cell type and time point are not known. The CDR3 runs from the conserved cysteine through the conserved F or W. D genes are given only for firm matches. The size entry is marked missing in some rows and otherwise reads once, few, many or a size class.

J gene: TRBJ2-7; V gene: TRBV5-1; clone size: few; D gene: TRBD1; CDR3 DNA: TGCGCCAGCAGCTCTGGAGCCAAACAGGGGGCGAGCGAGCAGTACTTC; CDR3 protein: CASSSGAKQGASEQYF
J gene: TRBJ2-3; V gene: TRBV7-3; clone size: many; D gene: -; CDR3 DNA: TGTGCCAGCAGCGCCGGGACTCAGACAGATACGCAGTATTTT; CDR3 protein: CASSAGTQTDTQYF
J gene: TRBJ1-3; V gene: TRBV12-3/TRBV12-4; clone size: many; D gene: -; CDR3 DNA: TGTGCCAGCAGACAGGCTTTCTCTGGAAACACCATATATTTT; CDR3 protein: CASRQAFSGNTIYF
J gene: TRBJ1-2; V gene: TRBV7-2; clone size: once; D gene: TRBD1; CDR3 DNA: TGTGCCAGCAGCGGCTCGGGACAGTATGGCTACACCTTC; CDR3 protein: CASSGSGQYGYTF
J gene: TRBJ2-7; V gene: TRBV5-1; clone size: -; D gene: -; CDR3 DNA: TGCGCCAGCAGCTTGGGGTCCGGACAGACAAAGCCCTACGCGCAGTACTTC; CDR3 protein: CASSLGSGQTKPYAQYF
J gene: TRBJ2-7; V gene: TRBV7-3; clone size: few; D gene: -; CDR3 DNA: TGTGCCAGCAGCTTAGGAAGGGGAAGGTACGAGCAGTACTTC; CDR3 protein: CASSLGRGRYEQYF
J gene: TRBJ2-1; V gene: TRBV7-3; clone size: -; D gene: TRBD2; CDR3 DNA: TGTGCCAGCAGCAGTGCCGGGGGGGCCACTGAGCAGTTCTTC; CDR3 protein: CASSSAGGATEQFF
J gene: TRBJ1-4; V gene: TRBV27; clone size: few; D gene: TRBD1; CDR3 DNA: TGTGCCAGCAGTTTATCGACGCCAGGGGGAGAAAAACTGTTTTTT; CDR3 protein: CASSLSTPGGEKLFF
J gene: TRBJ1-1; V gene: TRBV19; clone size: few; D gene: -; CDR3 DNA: TGTGCCAGTAGTACGACCGATGGACTTGAAGCTTTCTTT; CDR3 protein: CASSTTDGLEAFF
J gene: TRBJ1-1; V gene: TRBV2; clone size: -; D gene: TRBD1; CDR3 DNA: TGTGCCAGCAGTGAAAGGACAGGACCAGCCCCGAACACTGAAGCTTTCTTT; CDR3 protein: CASSERTGPAPNTEAFF
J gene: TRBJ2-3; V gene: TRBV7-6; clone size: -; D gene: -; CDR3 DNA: TGTGCCAGCAGCTTAGGTTTCGGGCCGGAGGATACGCAGTATTTT; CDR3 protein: CASSLGFGPEDTQYF
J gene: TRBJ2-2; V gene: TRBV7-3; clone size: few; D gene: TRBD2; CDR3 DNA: TGTGCCAGCAGCTTAAGAGGGACTATGAACACCGGGGAGCTGTTTTTT; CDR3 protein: CASSLRGTMNTGELFF
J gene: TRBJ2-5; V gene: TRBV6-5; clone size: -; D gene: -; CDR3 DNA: TGTGCCAGCGAAGGCCGAGGGCGCGAGACCCAGTACTTC; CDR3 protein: CASEGRGRETQYF
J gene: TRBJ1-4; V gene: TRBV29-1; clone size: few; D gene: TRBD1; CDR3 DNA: TGCAGCGTTACACAGGGGGCTGGAAAACTGTTTTTT; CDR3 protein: CSVTQGAGKLFF
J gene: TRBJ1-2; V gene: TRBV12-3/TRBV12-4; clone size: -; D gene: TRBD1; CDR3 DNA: TGTGCCAGCAGTTTAGCGACAGGGGTCAGAAACTATGGCTACACCTTC; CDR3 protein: CASSLATGVRNYGYTF
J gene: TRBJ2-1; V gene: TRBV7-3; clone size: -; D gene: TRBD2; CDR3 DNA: TGTGCCAGCAGCTCAGGACTAGCGAAGAGGGGTGAGCAGTTCTTC; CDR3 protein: CASSSGLAKRGEQFF
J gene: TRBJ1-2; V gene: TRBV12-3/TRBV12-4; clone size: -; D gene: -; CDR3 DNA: TGTGCCAGCAGTTTAGTGGGGAATGGTGGCTACACCTTC; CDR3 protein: CASSLVGNGGYTF
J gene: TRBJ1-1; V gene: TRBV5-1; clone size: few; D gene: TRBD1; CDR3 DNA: TGCGCCAGCAGCTTGGGTACGGGACAGATGAACACTGAAGCTTTCTTT; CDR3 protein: CASSLGTGQMNTEAFF
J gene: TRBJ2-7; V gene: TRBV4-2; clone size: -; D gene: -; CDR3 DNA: TGTGCCAGCAGCCAAGAATCGCAGCCTCGCGAGCAGTACTTC; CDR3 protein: CASSQESQPREQYF
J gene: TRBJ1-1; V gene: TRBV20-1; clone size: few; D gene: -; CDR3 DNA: TGCAGTGCTAGAGGCGACAGTGAAGCTTTCTTT; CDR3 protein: CSARGDSEAFF
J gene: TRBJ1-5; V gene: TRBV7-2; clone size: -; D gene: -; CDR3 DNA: TGTGCCAGCAGCTCGAAGGGGCACGGCAATCAGCCCCAGCATTTT; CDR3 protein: CASSSKGHGNQPQHF
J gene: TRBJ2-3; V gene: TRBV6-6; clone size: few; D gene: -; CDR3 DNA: TGTGCCAGCAGTTGGTCGCCTGGCACAGATACGCAGTATTTT; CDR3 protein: CASSWSPGTDTQYF
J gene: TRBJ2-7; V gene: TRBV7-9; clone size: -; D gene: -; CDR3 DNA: TGTGCCAGCAGCCTGTGGAACTCCGAGCAGTACTTC; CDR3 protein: CASSLWNSEQYF
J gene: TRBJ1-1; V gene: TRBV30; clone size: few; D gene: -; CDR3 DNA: TGTGCCTGGACAGGGATCGGAATGAACACTGAAGCTTTCTTT; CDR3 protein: CAWTGIGMNTEAFF
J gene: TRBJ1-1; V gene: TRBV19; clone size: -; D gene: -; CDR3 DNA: TGTGCCAGTAGTGGCACCAGGAGTAGAGCTTTCTTT; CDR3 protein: CASSGTRSRAFF
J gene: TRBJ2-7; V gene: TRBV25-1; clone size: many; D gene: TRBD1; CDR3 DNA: TGTGCCAGCAGTGCCCCAGACAGGGCCAGCTCCTACGAGCAGTACTTC; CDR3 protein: CASSAPDRASSYEQYF
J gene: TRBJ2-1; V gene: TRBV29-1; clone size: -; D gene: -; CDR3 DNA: TGCAGCGTGTATACCCGGGACGACAACAATGAGCAGTTCTTC; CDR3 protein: CSVYTRDDNNEQFF
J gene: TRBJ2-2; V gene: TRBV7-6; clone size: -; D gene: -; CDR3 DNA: TGTGCCAGCAGCTTATACGGGGGCCCCGGGGAGCTGTTTTTT; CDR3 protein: CASSLYGGPGELFF
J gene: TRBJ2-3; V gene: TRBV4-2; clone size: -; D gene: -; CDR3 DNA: TGTGCCAGCAGCCAAGATGGGTCTAGGGCAGATACGCAGTATTTT; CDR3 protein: CASSQDGSRADTQYF
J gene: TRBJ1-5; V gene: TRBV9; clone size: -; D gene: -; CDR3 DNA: TGTGCCAGCAGCGTAGATGGAGAGGGGGATCAGCCCCAGCATTTT; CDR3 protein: CASSVDGEGDQPQHF
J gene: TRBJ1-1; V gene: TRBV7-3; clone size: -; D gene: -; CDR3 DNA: TGTGCCAGCAGCCCAAGACCTAACACTGAAGCTTTCTTT; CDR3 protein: CASSPRPNTEAFF
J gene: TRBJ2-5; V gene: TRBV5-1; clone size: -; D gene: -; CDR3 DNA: TGCGCCAGCAGCGGCTCTTTCTATAGGGATCGGGAGACCCAGTACTTC; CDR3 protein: CASSGSFYRDRETQYF
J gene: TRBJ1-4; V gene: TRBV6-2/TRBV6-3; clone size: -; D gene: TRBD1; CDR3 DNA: TGTGCCAGCACCCACGGGGGACAGGGGAATGAAAAACTGTTTTTT; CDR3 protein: CASTHGGQGNEKLFF
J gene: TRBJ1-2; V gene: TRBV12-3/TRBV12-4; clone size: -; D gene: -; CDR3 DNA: TGTGCCAGCCGGGACGGACTACTTCAAAACTATGGCTACACCTTC; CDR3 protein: CASRDGLLQNYGYTF
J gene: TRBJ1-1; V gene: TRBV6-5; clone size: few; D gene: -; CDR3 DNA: TGTGCCAGCAGAACTACAGGCAAAGCTTTCTTT; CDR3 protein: CASRTTGKAFF
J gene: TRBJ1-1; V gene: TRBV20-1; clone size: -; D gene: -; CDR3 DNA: TGCAGTGCTGGGAGGGGTGAAGCTTTCTTT; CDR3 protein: CSAGRGEAFF
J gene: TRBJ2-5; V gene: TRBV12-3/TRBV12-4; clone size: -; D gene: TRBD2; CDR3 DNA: TGTGCCAGCAGCTCTAGCGGGGGAAAAGAGACCCAGTACTTC; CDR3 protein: CASSSSGGKETQYF
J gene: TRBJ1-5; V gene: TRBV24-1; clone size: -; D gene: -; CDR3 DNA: TGTGCCACCAGTGATTTTCCCTCTTCGAGTTATAGCAATCAGCCCCAGCATTTT; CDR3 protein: CATSDFPSSSYSNQPQHF
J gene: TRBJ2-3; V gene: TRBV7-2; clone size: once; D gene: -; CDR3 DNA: TGTGCCAGCAGCATACAGACACGAGATACGCAGTATTTT; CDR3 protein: CASSIQTRDTQYF
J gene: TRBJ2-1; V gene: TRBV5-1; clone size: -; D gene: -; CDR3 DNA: TGCGCCAGCAGCTTGGGGGTGCGCGGGAAGGCCAATTGGGAGCAGTTCTTC; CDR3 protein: CASSLGVRGKANWEQFF
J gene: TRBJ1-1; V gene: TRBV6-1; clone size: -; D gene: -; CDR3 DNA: TGTGCCAGCAGTCGAACCTTAGTCGGGCCAGGGTGGACTGAAGCTTTCTTT; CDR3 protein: CASSRTLVGPGWTEAFF
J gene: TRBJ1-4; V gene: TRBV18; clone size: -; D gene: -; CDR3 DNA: TGTGCCAGCTCACCCGGGCCGGGGGGTGAAAAACTGTTTTTT; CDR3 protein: CASSPGPGGEKLFF
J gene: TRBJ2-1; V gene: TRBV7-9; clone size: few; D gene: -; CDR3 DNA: TGTGCCACCCAACCCCTTCGTAATGAGCAGTTCTTC; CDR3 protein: CATQPLRNEQFF
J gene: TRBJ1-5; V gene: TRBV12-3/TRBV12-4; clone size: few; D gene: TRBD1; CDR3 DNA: TGTGCCAGCACCCTCAAAGTCCTTGGCTCCGTGGGACAGGACAATCAGCCCCAGCATTTT; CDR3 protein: CASTLKVLGSVGQDNQPQHF
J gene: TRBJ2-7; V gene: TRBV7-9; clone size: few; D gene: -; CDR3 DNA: TGTGCCAGCAGCTTAAGTCTCGGGGTTAGCTCCTACGAGCAGTACTTC; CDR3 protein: CASSLSLGVSSYEQYF
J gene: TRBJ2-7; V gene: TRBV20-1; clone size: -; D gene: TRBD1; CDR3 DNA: TGCAGTGCAACGGACAGGGATGTGTACGAGCAGTACTTC; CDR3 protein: CSATDRDVYEQYF
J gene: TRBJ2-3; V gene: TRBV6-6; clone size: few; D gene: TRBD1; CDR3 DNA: TGTGCCAGCAGTGACGACAGGGGTGGGGGCACAGATACGCAGTATTTT; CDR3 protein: CASSDDRGGGTDTQYF
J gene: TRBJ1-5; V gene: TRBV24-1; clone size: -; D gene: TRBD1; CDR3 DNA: TGTGCCACCAGTGATACACGGCAGGGGGCTAATCAGCCCCAGCATTTT; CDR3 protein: CATSDTRQGANQPQHF